A single sample is the source of the 15 T cell receptor beta chains below, sequenced in a study of Graves' ophthalmopathy and Graves' hyperthyroidism. Using RNA transcripts, the TCR beta CDR3 regions were amplified. Investigators did first-round RT-PCR with HTBI primers, then second-round multiplex PCR. TCRdb re-called the multiplex PCR reads with MiXCR, one entry per CDR3 protein. The sample holds about 1.1 million distinct CDR3 sequences, roughly two fifths seen once. The specimen sequenced was peripheral blood or thyroid tissue (not recorded which). The receptors were gathered from an adult man with Graves' hyperthyroidism.

Comments on this clonotype: The conserved final phenylalanine or tryptophan is absent from the CDR3, which likely points to a read error. The chain combines TRBV5-1 with TRBJ2-7; no reliable D call. Germline V CDR1 and CDR2: SGHRS, YFSETQ. This CDR3 spans 11 amino acids. V was trimmed by 5 bases and J by 4 bases, leaving 7 bases between them. In DNA, the CDR3 is TGCGCCAGCAGGTCGGCGTACGAGCAGTACCTC. Its translation: CASRSAYEQYL.

This clonotype was detected only once. The V gene is TRBV7-9, the J gene TRBJ2-5; possibly TRBD1 for D (6 bases). In germline, CDR1 is SEHNR, CDR2 FQNEAQ (reference sequence). There are 19 residues in the CDR3. V was pared by 5 bases and J by 0 bases, with 25 bases between. The CDR3 bases are TGTGCCAGCAGCGGAGCCCGTACTAGGGGGAGAAGGGACCAAGAGACCCAGTACTTC. Its translation is CASSGARTRGRRDQETQYF.

The V and J genes are TRBV29-1 and TRBJ2-7, with a possible D match to TRBD2 (6 bases). V was cut by 7 bases and J by 6 bases, with 13 bases left in between. The CDR3 covers 11 residues. Germline V gene lookup returns CDR1 SQVTM and CDR2 ANQGSEA. The CDR3 DNA is TGCAGCGGGAGGGTAAAAAGCGAGCAGTACTTC. Translating it yields CSGRVKSEQYF.

The chain links TRBV7-2 to TRBJ1-1; 9 bases line up with TRBD1. The germline V gene encodes CDR1 SGHTA and CDR2 FQGNSA. Trimming at V came to 5 bases and at J to 4 bases, leaving 11 bases not matched to a gene. The CDR3 is 16 amino acids. The CDR3 protein is CASSISGQGMSTEAFF. The CDR3 DNA is TGTGCCAGCAGCATATCCGGACAGGGGATGAGCACTGAAGCTTTCTTT. Filled out from reference TRBV7-2 and TRBJ1-1, the complete variable domain reads GAGVSQSPSNKVTEKGKDVELRCDPISGHTALYWYRQSLGQGLEFLIYFQGNSAPDKSGLPSDRFSAERTGGSVSTLTIQRTQQEDSAVYLCASSISGQGMSTEAFFGQGTRLTVV.

This clonotype appeared many times. The chain has TRBV20-1 and TRBJ1-5, with TRBD1 matching 7 bases. Trimming removed 6 bases from V and 3 bases from J; junction bases left unmatched: 5. The length of the CDR3 is 13 residues. From germline, CDR1 is DFQATT and CDR2 SNEGSKA (reference sequence). This chain's CDR3 is CSARDRDNQPQHF. In nucleotides, the CDR3 is TGCAGTGCCCGAGACAGGGACAATCAGCCCCAGCATTTT.

The table lists this clonotype with a few counts. The chain carries TRBV11-2 and TRBJ2-7, with 12 bases fitting TRBD2. V was pared by 6 bases and J by 6 bases, with 9 bases of the junction left unmatched. The CDR3 has 15 residues. Germline loops: CDR1 SGHAT, CDR2 FQNNGV. The CDR3, as DNA: TGTGCCAGCAGAACAAGGACTAGCGGGACGGGCGAGCAGTACTTC. It codes for CASRTRTSGTGEQYF.

In its sample, this clonotype was seen many times. The chain links TRBV9 to TRBJ1-5; D remains unclear. CDR1 SGDLS and CDR2 YYNGEE come from the germline V gene. This CDR3 is built from 13 residues. Trimming shortened V by 0 bases and J by 3 bases, and 4 bases separated the two germline ends. The DNA for the CDR3 is TGTGCCAGCAGCGTAGGATTCAATCAGCCCCAGCATTTT. This gives the protein CASSVGFNQPQHF.

This clonotype has at least ten counts. V usage is TRBV15 and J usage is TRBJ1-2, with D maybe TRBD1 (5 bases). V gave up 0 bases and J gave up 1 base, with 9 bases separating them. There are 15 residues in the CDR3. Germline V gives CDR1 LNHNV, CDR2 YYDKDF (reference sequence). CDR3: CATSRDRGVNYGYTF. In nucleotides, the CDR3 is TGTGCCACCAGCAGAGATCGGGGGGTTAACTATGGCTACACCTTC.

This clonotype was counted at least ten times. The chain is built from TRBV7-2 and TRBJ1-2; 8 bases map to TRBD1. Trimming cost V 1 base and J 3 bases; bases outside gene matches: 4. CDR3 length equals 15 residues. Germline V gives CDR1 SGHTA, CDR2 FQGNSA. The DNA of the CDR3 is TGTGCCAGCAGCTTAGGGACAGGGAAGGACTATGGCTACACCTTC. Translated, it gives CASSLGTGKDYGYTF.

This clonotype has just a few counts. The V and J genes are TRBV19 and TRBJ1-1, with no clear D. V gave up 3 bases and J gave up 1 base, with 15 bases separating them. This CDR3 is 16 amino acids long. Germline V lookup: CDR1 LNHDA, CDR2 SQIVND (reference sequence). The CDR3 sequence is CASSISRWGANTEAFF. CDR3 coding DNA: TGTGCCAGTAGTATTTCACGTTGGGGTGCGAACACTGAAGCTTTCTTT.

The chain carries TRBV7-2 and TRBJ2-5; the D gene is possibly TRBD2 (8 bases). The CDR3 spans 17 residues. Trimming took 4 bases from V and 4 from J, leaving 22 bases between them. In germline, CDR1 is SGHTA, CDR2 FQGNSA. The CDR3 DNA follows: TGTGCCAGCAGCTCCACAGGGGTGACTAGCGTAACAGAGACCCAGTACTTC. Translation: CASSSTGVTSVTETQYF.

At least ten counts were recorded for this clonotype. In DNA form, the CDR3 reads TGTGCCAGCAGTTTCCCCCCGACTGAAGCTTTCTTT. This codes for CASSFPPTEAFF. The rearrangement links TRBV7-9 to TRBJ1-1; D call uncertain. This CDR3 comprises 12 residues. Germline lookup yields CDR1 SEHNR and CDR2 FQNEAQ (reference sequence). V was shortened by 6 bases and J by 5 bases, with 10 bases between the two germline ends. The entire variable domain, with the rest obtained from reference TRBV7-9 and TRBJ1-1, is as follows: DTGVSQNPRHKITKRGQNVTFRCDPISEHNRLYWYRQTLGQGPEFLTYFQNEAQLEKSRLLSDRFSAERPKGSFSTLEIQRTEQGDSAMYLCASSFPPTEAFFGQGTRLTVV.

Of note for this clonotype: Germline and junction disagree at one end, which may indicate a read error. This sequence joins TRBV7-2 and TRBJ2-7, with 7 bases lining up with TRBD1. Per the germline V gene, CDR1 is SGHTA and CDR2 is FQGNSA. This CDR3 spans 16 amino acids. CDR3: CASSQDLRGQPYEQHF. The CDR3 region has the DNA TGTGCCAGCAGCCAAGACCTCAGGGGACAGCCCTACGAGCAGCACTTC.

This chain connects TRBV29-1 to TRBJ2-5, with 7 nucleotides matching TRBD1. Trimming at V came to 6 bases and at J to 3 bases, leaving 10 bases not matched to a gene. There are 14 residues in the CDR3. Germline CDR1 and CDR2: SQVTM and ANQGSEA. CDR3 in DNA: TGCAGCGTAGTTGGGGAGACAGGGAAAGAGACCCAGTACTTC. It translates to CSVVGETGKETQYF.

The chain is built from TRBV20-1 and TRBJ2-7, with 10 bases identical to TRBD1. The CDR3 consists of 14 residues. After removal of 4 bases from V and 5 bases from J, the junction contained 8 bases not matched to a gene. Germline CDR1 is DFQATT and CDR2 is SNEGSKA (reference sequence). For the CDR3, the DNA is TGCAGTGCTACAGTCCGGGACAGGGGTAACGAGCAGTACTTC. Its translation is CSATVRDRGNEQYF.